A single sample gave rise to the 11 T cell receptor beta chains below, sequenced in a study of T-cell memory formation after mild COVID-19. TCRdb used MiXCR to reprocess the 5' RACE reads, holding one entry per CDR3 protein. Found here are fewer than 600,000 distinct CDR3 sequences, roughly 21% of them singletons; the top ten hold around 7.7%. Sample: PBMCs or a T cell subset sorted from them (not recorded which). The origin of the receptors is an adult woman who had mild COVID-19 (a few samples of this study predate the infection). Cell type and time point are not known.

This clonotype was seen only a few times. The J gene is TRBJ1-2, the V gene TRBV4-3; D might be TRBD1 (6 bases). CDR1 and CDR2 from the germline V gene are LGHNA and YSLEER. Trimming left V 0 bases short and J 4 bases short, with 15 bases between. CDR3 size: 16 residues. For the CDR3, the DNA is TGCGCCAGCAGCCAAGATTTAGGGGGGCGCCCCTATGGCTACACCTTC. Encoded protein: CASSQDLGGRPYGYTF.

The CDR3 coding sequence is TGTGCCATCAGAGCCGGGACAGGGGGCGCAGACACTGAAGCTTTCTTT. Translated, it gives CAIRAGTGGADTEAFF. This sequence joins TRBV7-9 and TRBJ1-1, with 12 bases lining up with TRBD1. With V trimmed by 10 bases and J by 3 bases, 12 bases remained unmatched. The CDR3 is 16 amino acids. The germline CDR1 and CDR2 sequences are SEHNR and FQNEAQ (reference sequence).

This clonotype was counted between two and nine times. In DNA, the CDR3 is TGTGCCAGCAGCAAATTCAAAGGCAGGGCCGGTGGAGATACGCAGTATTTT. Translated, it gives CASSKFKGRAGGDTQYF. The chain joins TRBV7-9 to TRBJ2-3, with a possible D match to TRBD1 (5 bases). CDR1 SEHNR and CDR2 FQNEAQ come from the germline V gene (reference sequence). Trimming pared 5 bases from V and 5 bases from J, leaving 23 bases between. The CDR3 runs 17 residues.

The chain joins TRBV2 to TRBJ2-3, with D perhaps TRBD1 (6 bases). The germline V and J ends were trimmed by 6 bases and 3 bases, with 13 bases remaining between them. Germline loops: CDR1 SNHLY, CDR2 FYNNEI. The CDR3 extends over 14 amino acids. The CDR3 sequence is CASSWDKFTDTQYF. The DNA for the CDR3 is TGTGCCAGCAGCTGGGACAAATTTACAGATACGCAGTATTTT.

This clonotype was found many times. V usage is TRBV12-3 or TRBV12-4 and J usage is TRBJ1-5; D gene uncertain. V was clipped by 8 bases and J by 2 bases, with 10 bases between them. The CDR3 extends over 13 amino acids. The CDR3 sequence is CASSPGGNQPQHF. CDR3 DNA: TGTGCCAGCTCACCGGGTGGCAATCAGCCCCAGCATTTT.

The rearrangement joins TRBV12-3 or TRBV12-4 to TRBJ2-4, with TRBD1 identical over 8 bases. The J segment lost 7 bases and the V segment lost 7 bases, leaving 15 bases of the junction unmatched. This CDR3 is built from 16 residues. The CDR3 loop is CASTSGGFPSINIQYF. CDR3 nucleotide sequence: TGTGCCAGCACCTCAGGGGGCTTCCCAAGTATTAACATTCAGTACTTC.

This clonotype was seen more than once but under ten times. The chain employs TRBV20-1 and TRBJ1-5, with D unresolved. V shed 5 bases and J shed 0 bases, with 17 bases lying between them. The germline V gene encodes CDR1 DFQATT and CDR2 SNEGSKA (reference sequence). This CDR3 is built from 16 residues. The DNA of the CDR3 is TGCAGTGCTCCCCAGGCGGGCCGAAGTAGCAATCAGCCCCAGCATTTT. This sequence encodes CSAPQAGRSSNQPQHF.

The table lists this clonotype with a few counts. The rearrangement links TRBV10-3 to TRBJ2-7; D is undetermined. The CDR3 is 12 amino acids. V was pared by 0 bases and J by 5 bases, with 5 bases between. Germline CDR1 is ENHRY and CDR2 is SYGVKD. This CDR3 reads CAISESSDEQYF. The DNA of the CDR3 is TGTGCCATCAGTGAGTCGAGCGACGAGCAGTACTTC.

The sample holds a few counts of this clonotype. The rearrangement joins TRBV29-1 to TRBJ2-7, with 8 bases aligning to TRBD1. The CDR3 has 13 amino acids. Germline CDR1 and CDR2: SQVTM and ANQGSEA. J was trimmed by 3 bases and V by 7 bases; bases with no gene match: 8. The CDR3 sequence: CSALGQDDYEQYF. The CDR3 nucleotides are TGCAGCGCTCTGGGACAGGACGACTACGAGCAGTACTTC.

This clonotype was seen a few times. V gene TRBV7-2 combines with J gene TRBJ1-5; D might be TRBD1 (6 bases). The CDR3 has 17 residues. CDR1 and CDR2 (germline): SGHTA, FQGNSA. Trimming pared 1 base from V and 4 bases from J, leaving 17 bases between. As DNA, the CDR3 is TGTGCCAGCAGCTTAGGTGGGGGCGGAGGTAGAAATCAGCCCCAGCATTTT. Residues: CASSLGGGGGRNQPQHF.

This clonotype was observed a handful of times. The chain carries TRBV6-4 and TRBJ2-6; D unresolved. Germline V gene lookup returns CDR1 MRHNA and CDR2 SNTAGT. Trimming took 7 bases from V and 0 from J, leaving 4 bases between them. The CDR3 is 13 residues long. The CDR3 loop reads CASKPSGANVLTF. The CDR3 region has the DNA TGTGCCAGCAAGCCCTCTGGGGCCAACGTCCTGACTTTC.